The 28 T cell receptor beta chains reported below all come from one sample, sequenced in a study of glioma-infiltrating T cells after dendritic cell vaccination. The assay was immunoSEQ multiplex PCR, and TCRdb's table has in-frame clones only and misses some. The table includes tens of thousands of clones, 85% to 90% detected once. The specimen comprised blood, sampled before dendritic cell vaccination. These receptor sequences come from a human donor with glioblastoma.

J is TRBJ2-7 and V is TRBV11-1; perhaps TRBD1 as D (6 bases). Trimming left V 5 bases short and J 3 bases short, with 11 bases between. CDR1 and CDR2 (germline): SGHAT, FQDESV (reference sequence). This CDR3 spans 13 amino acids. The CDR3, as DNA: TGTGCCAGCAGCCTGGACAGAGGCTACGAGCAGTACTTC. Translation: CASSLDRGYEQYF.

The CDR3 DNA sequence: TGTGCCTACTCGACAGGCTCTAGCAATCAGCCCCAGCATTTT. This sequence encodes CAYSTGSSNQPQHF. This sequence joins TRBV30 and TRBJ1-5; TRBD1 might be the D (6 bases). Germline V CDR1 and CDR2: GTSNPN, SVGIG (reference sequence). Trimming removed 7 bases from V and 0 bases from J, with 13 bases in between. CDR3 size: 14 residues.

CDR3 in amino acids: CASSFRSIQGGGSNEKLFF. The CDR3 DNA sequence: TGTGCCAGCAGCTTTCGATCGATACAGGGGGGCGGCTCTAATGAAAAACTGTTTTTT. The chain is built from TRBV11-3 and TRBJ1-4, with 8 nucleotides matching TRBD1. CDR3 length: 19 residues. Germline trimming cut 3 bases from V and 3 bases from J; bases unmatched to any gene: 15. The germline V gene encodes CDR1 SGHNT and CDR2 YENEEA.

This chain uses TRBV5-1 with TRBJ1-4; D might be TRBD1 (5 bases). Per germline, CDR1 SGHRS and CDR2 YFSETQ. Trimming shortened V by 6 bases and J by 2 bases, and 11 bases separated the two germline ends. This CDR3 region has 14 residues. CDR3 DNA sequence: TGCGCCAGCAAACCAGGGCCTACTAATGAAAAACTGTTTTTT. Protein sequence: CASKPGPTNEKLFF.

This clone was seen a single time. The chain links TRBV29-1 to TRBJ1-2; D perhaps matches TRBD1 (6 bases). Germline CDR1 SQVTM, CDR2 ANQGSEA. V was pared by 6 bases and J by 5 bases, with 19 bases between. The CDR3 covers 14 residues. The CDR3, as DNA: TGCAGCGTACCCCGGGACACCGGTATTTATGGCTACACCTTC. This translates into CSVPRDTGIYGYTF.

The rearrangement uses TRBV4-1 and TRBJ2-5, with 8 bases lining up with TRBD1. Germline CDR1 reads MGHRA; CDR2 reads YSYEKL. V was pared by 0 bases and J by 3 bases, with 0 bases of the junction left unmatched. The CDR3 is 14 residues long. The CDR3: CASSQETGEETQYF. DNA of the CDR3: TGCGCCAGCAGCCAAGAGACAGGGGAAGAGACCCAGTACTTC.

CDR3 residues: CASSLGGSTYEQYF. CDR3 DNA: TGTGCCAGCAGCTTGGGCGGGAGCACCTACGAGCAGTACTTC. The chain combines TRBV7-9 with TRBJ2-7, with 7 bases identical to TRBD2. Germline trimming cut 3 bases from V and 2 bases from J; bases unmatched to any gene: 4. CDR3 length: 14 residues. The germline CDR1 and CDR2 sequences are SEHNR and FQNEAQ (reference sequence).

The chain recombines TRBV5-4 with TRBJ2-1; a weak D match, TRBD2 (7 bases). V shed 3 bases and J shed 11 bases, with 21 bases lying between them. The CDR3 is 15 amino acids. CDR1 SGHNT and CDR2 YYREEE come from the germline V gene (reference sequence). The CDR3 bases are TGTGCCAGCAGCTCCCGGGACGGAGGGGGGGGGCAGCAGTTCTTC. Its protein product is CASSSRDGGGGQQFF.

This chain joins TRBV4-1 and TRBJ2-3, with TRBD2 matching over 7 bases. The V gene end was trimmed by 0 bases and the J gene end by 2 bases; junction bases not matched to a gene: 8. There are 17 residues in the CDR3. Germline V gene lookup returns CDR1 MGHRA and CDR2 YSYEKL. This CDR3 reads CASSQDPAGSPTDTQYF. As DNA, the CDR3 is TGCGCCAGCAGCCAAGATCCAGCGGGAAGCCCCACAGATACGCAGTATTTT.

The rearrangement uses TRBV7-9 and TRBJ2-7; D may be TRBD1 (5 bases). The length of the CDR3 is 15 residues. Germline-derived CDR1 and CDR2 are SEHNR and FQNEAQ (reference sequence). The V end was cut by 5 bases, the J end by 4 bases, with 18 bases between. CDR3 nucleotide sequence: TGTGCCAGCAGCCCTTCGATAGGGGTTCAGTACGAGCAGTACTTC. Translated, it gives CASSPSIGVQYEQYF.

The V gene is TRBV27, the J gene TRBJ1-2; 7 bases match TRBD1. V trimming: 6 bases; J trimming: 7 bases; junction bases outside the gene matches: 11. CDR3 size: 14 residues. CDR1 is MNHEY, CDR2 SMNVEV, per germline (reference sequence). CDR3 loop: CASRTNGQASGYTF. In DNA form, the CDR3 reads TGTGCCAGCAGGACCAACGGACAGGCGTCTGGCTACACCTTC.

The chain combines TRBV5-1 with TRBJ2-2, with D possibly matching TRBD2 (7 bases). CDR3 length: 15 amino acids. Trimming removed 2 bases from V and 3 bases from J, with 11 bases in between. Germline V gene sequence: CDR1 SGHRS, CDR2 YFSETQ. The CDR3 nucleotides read TGCGCCAGCAGCTTACAGGGAGGGGACACCGGGGAGCTGTTTTTT. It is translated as CASSLQGGDTGELFF.

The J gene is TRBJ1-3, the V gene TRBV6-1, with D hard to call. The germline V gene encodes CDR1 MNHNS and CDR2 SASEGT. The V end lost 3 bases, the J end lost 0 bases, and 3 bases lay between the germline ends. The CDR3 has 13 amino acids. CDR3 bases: TGTGCCAGCAGTGAGAGCTCTGGAAACACCATATATTTT. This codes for CASSESSGNTIYF.

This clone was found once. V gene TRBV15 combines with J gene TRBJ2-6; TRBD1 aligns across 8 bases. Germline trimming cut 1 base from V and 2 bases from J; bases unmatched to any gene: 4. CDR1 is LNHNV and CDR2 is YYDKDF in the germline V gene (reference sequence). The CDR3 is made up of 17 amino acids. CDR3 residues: CATSRVQGAAGANVLTF. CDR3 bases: TGTGCCACCAGCAGAGTTCAGGGGGCGGCTGGGGCCAACGTCCTGACTTTC.

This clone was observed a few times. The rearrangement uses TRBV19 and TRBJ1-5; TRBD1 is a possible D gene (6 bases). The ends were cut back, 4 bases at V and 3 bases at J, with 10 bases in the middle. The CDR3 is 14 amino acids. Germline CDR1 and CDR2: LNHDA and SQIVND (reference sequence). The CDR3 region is CASSRNRVNQPQHF. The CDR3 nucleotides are TGTGCCAGTAGTAGAAACAGGGTCAATCAGCCCCAGCATTTT. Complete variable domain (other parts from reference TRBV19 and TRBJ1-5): DGGITQSPKYLFRKEGQNVTLSCEQNLNHDAMYWYRQDPGQGLRLIYYSQIVNDFQKGDIAEGYSVSREKKESFPLTVTSAQKNPTAFYLCASSRNRVNQPQHFGDGTRLSIL.

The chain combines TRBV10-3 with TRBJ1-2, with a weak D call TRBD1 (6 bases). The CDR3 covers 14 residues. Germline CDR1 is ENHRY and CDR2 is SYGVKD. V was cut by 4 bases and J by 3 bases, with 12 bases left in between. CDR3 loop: CAISGDTRDYGYTF. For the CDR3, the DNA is TGTGCCATCAGTGGGGACACAAGGGACTATGGCTACACCTTC.

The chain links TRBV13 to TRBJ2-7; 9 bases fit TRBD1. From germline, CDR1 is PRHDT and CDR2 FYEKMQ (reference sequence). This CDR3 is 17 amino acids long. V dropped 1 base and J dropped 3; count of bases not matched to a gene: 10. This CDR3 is CASSLARGGQGYYEQYF. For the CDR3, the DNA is TGTGCCAGCAGCTTAGCCCGTGGAGGACAGGGGTACTACGAGCAGTACTTC.

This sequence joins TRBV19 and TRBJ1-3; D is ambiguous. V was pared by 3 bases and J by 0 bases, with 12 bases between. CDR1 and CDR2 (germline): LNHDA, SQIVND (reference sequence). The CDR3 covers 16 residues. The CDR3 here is CASSIELMHSGNTIYF. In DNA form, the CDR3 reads TGTGCCAGTAGTATCGAGTTGATGCACTCTGGAAACACCATATATTTT.

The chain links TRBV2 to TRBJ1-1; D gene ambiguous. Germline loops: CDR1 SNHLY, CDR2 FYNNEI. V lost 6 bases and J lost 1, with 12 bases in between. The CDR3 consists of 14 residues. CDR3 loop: CASRVVSRNTEAFF. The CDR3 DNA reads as TGTGCCAGCAGGGTAGTATCTAGGAACACTGAAGCTTTCTTT. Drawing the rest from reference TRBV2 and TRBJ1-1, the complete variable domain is EPEVTQTPSHQVTQMGQEVILRCVPISNHLYFYWYRQILGQKVEFLVSFYNNEISEKSEIFDDQFSVERPDGSNFTLKIRSTKLEDSAMYFCASRVVSRNTEAFFGQGTRLTVV.

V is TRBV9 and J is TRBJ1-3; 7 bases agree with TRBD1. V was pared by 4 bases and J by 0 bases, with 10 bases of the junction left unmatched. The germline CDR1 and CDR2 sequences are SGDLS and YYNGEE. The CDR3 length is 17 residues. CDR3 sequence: CASSLRTGRFSGNTIYF. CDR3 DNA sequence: TGTGCCAGCAGCCTACGGACAGGCCGATTCTCTGGAAACACCATATATTTT.

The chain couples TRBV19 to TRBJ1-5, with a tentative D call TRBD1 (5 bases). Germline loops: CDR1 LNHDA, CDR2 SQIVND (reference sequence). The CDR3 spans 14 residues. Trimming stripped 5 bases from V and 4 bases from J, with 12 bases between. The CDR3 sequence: CASSPTTENQPQHF. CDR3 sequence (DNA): TGTGCCAGTAGTCCCACGACAGAAAATCAGCCCCAGCATTTT.

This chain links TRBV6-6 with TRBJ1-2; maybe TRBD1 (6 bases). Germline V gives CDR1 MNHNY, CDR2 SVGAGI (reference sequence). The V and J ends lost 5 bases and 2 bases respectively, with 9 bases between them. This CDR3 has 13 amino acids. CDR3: CASSVDRNYGYTF. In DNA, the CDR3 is TGTGCCAGCAGTGTCGACAGGAACTATGGCTACACCTTC.

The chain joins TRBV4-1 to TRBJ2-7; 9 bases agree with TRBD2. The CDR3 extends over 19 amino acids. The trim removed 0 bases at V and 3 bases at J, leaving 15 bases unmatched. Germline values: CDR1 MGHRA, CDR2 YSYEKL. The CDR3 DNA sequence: TGCGCCAGCAGCCAAGAAGATAGGGGGCTTAGCGGGGGATTCTACGAGCAGTACTTC. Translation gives CASSQEDRGLSGGFYEQYF.

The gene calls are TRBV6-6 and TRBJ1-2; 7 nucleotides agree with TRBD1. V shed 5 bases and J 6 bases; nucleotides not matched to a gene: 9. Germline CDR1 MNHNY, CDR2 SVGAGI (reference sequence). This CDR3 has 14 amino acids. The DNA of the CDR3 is TGTGCCAGCAGTAGAACAGGGGTCGATGATGGCTACACCTTC. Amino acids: CASSRTGVDDGYTF.

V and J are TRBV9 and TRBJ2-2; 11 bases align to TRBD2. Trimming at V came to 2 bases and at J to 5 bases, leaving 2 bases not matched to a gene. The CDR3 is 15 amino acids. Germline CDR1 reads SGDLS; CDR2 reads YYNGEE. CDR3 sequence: CASSVLAGGTGELFF. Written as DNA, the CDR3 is TGTGCCAGCAGCGTGTTAGCGGGGGGGACCGGGGAGCTGTTTTTT.

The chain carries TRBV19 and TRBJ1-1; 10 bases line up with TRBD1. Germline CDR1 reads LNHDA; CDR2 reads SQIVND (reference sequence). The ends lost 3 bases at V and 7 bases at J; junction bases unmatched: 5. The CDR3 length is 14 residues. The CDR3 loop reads CASSMRTGGSEAFF. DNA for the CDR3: TGTGCCAGTAGTATGAGGACAGGGGGTAGTGAAGCTTTCTTT.

This CDR3 reads CASSPRQGAERGNQPQHF. CDR3 in DNA: TGTGCCAGCAGCCCCCGGCAGGGGGCTGAGAGGGGCAATCAGCCCCAGCATTTT. The V call is TRBV11-3, the J call TRBJ1-5; 8 nucleotides line up with TRBD1. CDR1 and CDR2 (germline): SGHNT, YENEEA. Trimming took 5 bases from V and 2 from J; bases not matched to a gene: 14. CDR3 size: 18 residues. Supplemented by reference TRBV11-3 and TRBJ1-5, the full variable domain reads EAGVVQSPRYKIIEKKQPVAFWCNPISGHNTLYWYLQNLGQGPELLIRYENEEAVDDSQLPKDRFSAERLKGVDSTLKIQPAELGDSAVYLCASSPRQGAERGNQPQHFGDGTRLSIL.

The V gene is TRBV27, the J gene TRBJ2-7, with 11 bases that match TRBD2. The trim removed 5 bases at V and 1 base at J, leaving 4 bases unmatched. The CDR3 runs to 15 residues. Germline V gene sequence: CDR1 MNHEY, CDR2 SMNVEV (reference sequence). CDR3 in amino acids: CASSPLAGVSYEQYF. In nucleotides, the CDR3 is TGTGCCAGCAGTCCACTAGCGGGAGTTTCCTACGAGCAGTACTTC.